These T cell receptor beta chains were read from a single sample in a study of CD8+CD57+ T cells in acquired aplastic anemia. One entry per CDR3 protein, called by TCRdb with MiXCR from the reads. The repertoire holds 400,000 to 600,000 distinct CDR3 sequences, with around 30% as singletons. The material sequenced was sorted CD4+, CD8+, or CD8+CD57+ T cells (not recorded which) from PBMCs. The receptor source for this set is a human donor with aplastic anemia. Each CDR3 is given with its conserved first and last residue. A D gene is named only where the DNA matches it firmly. The size entry is marked missing in some rows and otherwise reads once, few, many or a size class.

d_call clone_size j_call v_call cdr3_aa cdr3_nt
NA few TRBJ2-5 TRBV19 CASSIERGPGLETQYF TGTGCCAGTAGTATAGAGAGGGGCCCTGGGTTAGAGACCCAGTACTTC
NA many TRBJ2-7 TRBV7-2 CASSLVGTGPYEQYF TGTGCCAGCAGTTTGGTTGGGACGGGACCTTACGAGCAGTACTTC
NA few TRBJ2-3 TRBV20-1 CSAREGAVLTDTQYF TGCAGTGCTAGAGAGGGGGCGGTACTCACAGATACGCAGTATTTT
NA once TRBJ1-2 TRBV19 CASSMGRGYGYTF TGTGCCAGTAGTATGGGCAGAGGCTATGGCTACACCTTC
NA few TRBJ1-3 TRBV14 CASSPNYGRGNTIYF TGTGCCAGCAGCCCAAATTACGGGAGAGGAAACACCATATATTTT
NA few TRBJ1-3 TRBV10-3 CATSIRRQVGGNTIYF TGTGCCACCTCGATACGGCGACAGGTGGGCGGAAACACCATATATTTT
TRBD1 many TRBJ1-6 TRBV7-9 CASSIGQANNNSPLHF TGTGCCAGCAGCATCGGACAGGCCAATAATAATTCACCCCTCCACTTT
NA NA TRBJ1-6 TRBV30 CAWEGQHNSPLHF TGTGCCTGGGAAGGACAGCATAATTCACCCCTCCACTTT
NA many TRBJ1-1 TRBV2 CASIGTKGRRGTEAFF TGTGCCAGCATCGGGACTAAAGGACGGAGGGGCACTGAAGCTTTCTTT
NA NA TRBJ2-7 TRBV11-2 CASSYYGNEQYF TGTGCCAGCAGCTATTATGGAAACGAGCAGTACTTC
NA NA TRBJ1-5 TRBV20-1 CSAQQSYSNQPQHF TGCAGTGCTCAACAGTCGTATAGCAATCAGCCCCAGCATTTT
NA many TRBJ1-1 TRBV29-1 CSVRSLIRQNTEAFF TGCAGCGTCCGCTCCCTTATCAGGCAGAACACTGAAGCTTTCTTT
TRBD1 NA TRBJ2-7 TRBV7-3 CASSLESTGAYEQYF TGTGCCAGCAGCTTGGAATCAACAGGGGCCTACGAGCAGTACTTC
TRBD2 few TRBJ2-3 TRBV20-1 CSASLAFPAGADTQYF TGCAGTGCTAGCTTAGCCTTCCCAGCGGGGGCAGATACGCAGTATTTT
NA NA TRBJ1-1 TRBV18 CASSPPRTLNTEAFF TGTGCCAGCTCACCACCCCGGACGTTGAACACTGAAGCTTTCTTT
NA few TRBJ1-2 TRBV10-3 CASSYSEGRSGYAF TGTGCCAGCAGTTACTCGGAGGGGCGGTCGGGCTACGCCTTC
NA few TRBJ2-5 TRBV2 CASSQDAGFRTQYF TGTGCCAGCAGCCAAGACGCGGGTTTTCGGACCCAGTACTTC
TRBD2 NA TRBJ2-7 TRBV6-2/TRBV6-3 CASSYSQFRAGVVYEQYF TGTGCCAGCAGTTACTCTCAGTTCAGAGCGGGAGTGGTCTACGAGCAGTACTTC
TRBD1 NA TRBJ1-4 TRBV5-1 CASSLRPFGTGGEKLFF TGCGCCAGCAGCTTGAGGCCTTTTGGGACAGGGGGGGAAAAACTGTTTTTT
NA few TRBJ1-6 TRBV7-9 CASNRDYRSPLHF TGTGCCAGCAACAGGGACTACCGTTCACCCCTCCACTTT
TRBD2 once TRBJ2-7 TRBV20-1 CSATAGGTCEQYF TGCAGTGCTACGGCGGGGGGCACCTGCGAGCAGTACTTC
NA NA TRBJ2-2 TRBV12-3/TRBV12-4 CASTSDTGELFF TGTGCCAGCACAAGCGACACCGGGGAGCTGTTTTTT
NA many TRBJ1-5 TRBV3-1 CASSQSRGGQPQHF TGTGCCAGCAGCCAAAGCAGGGGAGGTCAGCCCCAGCATTTT
NA few TRBJ1-1 TRBV7-6 CASSLGGGFTEAFF TGTGCCAGCAGCTTAGGGGGGGGGTTCACTGAAGCTTTCTTT
TRBD2 NA TRBJ2-7 TRBV27 CASRSSGGAYEQYF TGTGCCAGCAGATCTAGCGGGGGGGCCTACGAGCAGTACTTC
TRBD1 NA TRBJ1-5 TRBV10-1 CASLSGTGGPQHF TGCGCCAGCTTGTCCGGGACAGGGGGGCCCCAGCATTTT
NA many TRBJ1-6 TRBV19 CASNGQADNSPLHF TGTGCCAGTAACGGGCAGGCGGATAATTCACCCCTCCACTTT
TRBD1 few TRBJ1-5 TRBV19 CASSIARGGRRQPQHF TGTGCCAGTAGTATAGCTCGAGGGGGCCGGCGGCAGCCCCAGCATTTT
NA many TRBJ1-1 TRBV19 CASSIPGDSNTEAFF TGTGCCAGTAGTATCCCAGGGGACTCGAACACTGAAGCTTTCTTT
NA NA TRBJ2-7 TRBV7-2 CASSLILSSYEQYF TGTGCCAGCAGCTTAATCCTAAGTTCCTACGAGCAGTACTTC
TRBD1 many TRBJ1-6 TRBV4-3 CASSHPTGAISPLHF TGCGCCAGCAGCCACCCGACAGGGGCCATTTCACCCCTCCACTTT
NA NA TRBJ2-5 TRBV20-1 CSARKGETQYF TGCAGTGCTAGAAAGGGTGAGACCCAGTACTTC
NA NA TRBJ1-2 TRBV2 CASTRATANYGYTF TGTGCCAGCACCCGGGCCACAGCTAACTATGGCTACACCTTC
TRBD1 few TRBJ1-1 TRBV12-3/TRBV12-4 CASRLDRGGGTEAFF TGTGCCAGCAGGTTGGACAGGGGGGGAGGCACTGAAGCTTTCTTT
NA many TRBJ2-3 TRBV11-2 CASSPIPRSSTDTQYF TGTGCCAGCAGCCCAATCCCCCGATCTAGCACAGATACGCAGTATTTT
NA NA TRBJ2-4 TRBV11-3 CASSLEGDQNIQYF TGTGCCAGCAGCTTAGAAGGCGACCAGAACATTCAGTACTTC
TRBD1 many TRBJ2-7 TRBV7-2 CASSLRTGNEQYF TGTGCCAGCAGCCTCCGGACAGGGAACGAGCAGTACTTC
NA NA TRBJ2-3 TRBV9 CASSVVRTDTQYF TGTGCCAGCAGCGTAGTGCGCACAGATACGCAGTATTTT
TRBD1 few TRBJ1-4 TRBV19 CASSIVRGKQGTNEKLFF TGTGCCAGTAGTATCGTAAGGGGGAAACAGGGGACTAATGAAAAACTGTTTTTT
TRBD1 few TRBJ2-3 TRBV2 CASRTGMGTDTQYF TGTGCCAGCAGGACAGGGATGGGCACAGATACGCAGTATTTT
NA NA TRBJ2-5 TRBV5-1 CASSPVAGTMGETQYF TGCGCCAGCAGCCCGGTAGCCGGGACCATGGGGGAGACCCAGTACTTC
TRBD1 NA TRBJ2-7 TRBV20-1 CSARDKTGGSYEQYF TGCAGTGCTAGAGATAAGACAGGGGGTTCCTACGAGCAGTACTTC
NA many TRBJ2-7 TRBV10-1 CASSASGPADYEQYF TGCGCCAGCAGTGCTTCCGGGCCTGCCGACTACGAGCAGTACTTC
TRBD1 NA TRBJ1-1 TRBV2 CAREGQANTEAFF TGTGCCAGGGAAGGACAGGCGAACACTGAAGCTTTCTTT
NA many TRBJ1-6 TRBV4-3 CASSQDWASPLHF TGCGCCAGCAGCCAAGATTGGGCTTCACCCCTCCACTTT
NA NA TRBJ2-1 TRBV10-3 CAISGGFF TGTGCCATCAGTGGCGGGTTCTTC
NA NA TRBJ2-5 TRBV6-1 CASSSGFGETQYF TGTGCCAGCAGCTCGGGGTTTGGAGAGACCCAGTACTTC
TRBD1 NA TRBJ1-5 TRBV5-6 CASSPVPGQGAYQPQHF TGTGCCAGCAGTCCAGTTCCGGGACAGGGGGCTTATCAGCCCCAGCATTTT
TRBD1 few TRBJ1-3 TRBV9 CASSVGQGPLSGNTIYF TGTGCCAGCAGCGTGGGACAGGGTCCCCTCTCTGGAAACACCATATATTTT
NA once TRBJ1-1 TRBV7-3 CASSPPSGNTEAFF TGTGCCAGCAGCCCACCATCTGGGAACACTGAAGCTTTCTTT
NA NA TRBJ1-2 TRBV10-3 CAIQEAPNYGYTF TGTGCCATCCAGGAAGCCCCTAACTATGGCTACACCTTC
TRBD2 NA TRBJ2-7 TRBV5-6 CASSLRASGTYSYEQYF TGTGCCAGCAGCTTGAGGGCTAGCGGGACCTACTCCTACGAGCAGTACTTC